This T cell receptor (beta chain) was recorded in a study of control samples from healthy donors and cancer patients. The ends lost 3 bases at V and 6 bases at J; junction bases unmatched: 6. The CDR3 consists of 14 residues. CDR1 SGDLS and CDR2 YYNGEE come from the germline V gene. Here immunoSEQ multiplex PCR was the method, and the copy in TCRdb shows in-frame clones only, minus some. This sample has about 89,000 clones, with more than 75% found just once. The rearrangement uses TRBV9 and TRBJ2-1; 7 positions match TRBD2. The material sequenced was blood. The origin of this receptor is a woman in her thirties or forties in good health. DNA for the CDR3: TGTGCCAGCAGCGACCCGGGACTATCCAATGAGCAGTTCTTC. Translated: CASSDPGLSNEQFF.